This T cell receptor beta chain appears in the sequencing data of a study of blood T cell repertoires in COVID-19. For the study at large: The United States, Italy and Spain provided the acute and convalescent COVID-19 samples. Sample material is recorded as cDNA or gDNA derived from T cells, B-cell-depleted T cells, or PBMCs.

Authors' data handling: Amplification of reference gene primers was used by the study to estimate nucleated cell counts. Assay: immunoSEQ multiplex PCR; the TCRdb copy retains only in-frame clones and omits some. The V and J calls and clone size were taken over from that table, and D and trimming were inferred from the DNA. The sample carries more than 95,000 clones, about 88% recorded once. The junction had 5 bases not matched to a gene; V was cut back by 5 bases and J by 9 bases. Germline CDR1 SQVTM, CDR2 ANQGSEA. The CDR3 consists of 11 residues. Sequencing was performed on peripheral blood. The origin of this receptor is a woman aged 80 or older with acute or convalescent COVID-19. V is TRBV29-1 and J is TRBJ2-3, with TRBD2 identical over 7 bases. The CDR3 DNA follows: TGCAGCGTTTGGGGGGGGGAAACGCAGTATTTT. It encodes CSVWGGETQYF.